The present entry profiles one T cell receptor (beta chain) with its context. Profiled with immunoSEQ multiplex PCR; TCRdb holds only in-frame clones, not every one. The data contain some 170,000 clones, around 83% of them seen just once; the ten biggest clones take up 7.5% to 9.5%. Germline values: CDR1 SNHLY, CDR2 FYNNEI. Trimming left V 6 bases short and J 3 bases short, with 7 bases between. The CDR3 is 12 residues long. The data originate from a study of blood T cell repertoires in COVID-19. For the study at large: From the United States, Italy and Spain came samples of acute and convalescent COVID-19.

This TCR came from an older woman with acute or convalescent COVID-19. This chain connects TRBV2 to TRBJ2-3; the D is unclear. Sequenced: peripheral blood. CDR3 coding DNA: TGTGCCAGCAGAACTGATACAGATACGCAGTATTTT. It is translated as CASRTDTDTQYF.